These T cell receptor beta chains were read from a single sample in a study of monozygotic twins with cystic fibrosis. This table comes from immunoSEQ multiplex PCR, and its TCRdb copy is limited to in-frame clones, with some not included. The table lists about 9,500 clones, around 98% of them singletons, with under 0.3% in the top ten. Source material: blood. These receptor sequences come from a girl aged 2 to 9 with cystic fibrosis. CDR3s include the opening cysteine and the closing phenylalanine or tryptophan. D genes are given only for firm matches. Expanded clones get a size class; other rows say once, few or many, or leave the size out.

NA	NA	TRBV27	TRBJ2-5	CASSLLRQETQYF	TGTGCCAGCAGTTTATTGAGACAAGAGACCCAGTACTTC
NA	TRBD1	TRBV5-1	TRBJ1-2	CASSGGQNYGYTF	TGCGCCAGCAGCGGGGGACAGAACTATGGCTACACCTTC
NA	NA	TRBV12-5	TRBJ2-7	CASGLVLARQASYEQYF	TGTGCTAGTGGTTTGGTTCTAGCCCGACAGGCTAGCTACGAGCAGTACTTC
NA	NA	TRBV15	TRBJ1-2	CATSRQLANYGYTF	TGTGCCACCAGTCGTCAGTTAGCTAACTATGGCTACACCTTC
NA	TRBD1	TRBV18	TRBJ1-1	CASSPTTPGQGRTEAFF	TGTGCCAGCTCACCCACAACCCCGGGACAGGGCCGCACTGAAGCTTTCTTT
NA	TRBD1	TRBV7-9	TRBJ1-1	CASSSSGTGNTEAFF	TGTGCCAGCAGCTCCTCCGGGACAGGGAACACTGAAGCTTTCTTT
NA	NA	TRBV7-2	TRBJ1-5	CASTEGSGSNQPQHF	TGTGCCAGCACCGAGGGGTCGGGTAGCAATCAGCCCCAGCATTTT
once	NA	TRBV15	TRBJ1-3	CATSRDAGDRNTIYF	TGTGCCACCAGCAGAGATGCGGGGGACCGAAACACCATATATTTT
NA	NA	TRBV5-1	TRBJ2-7	CASSPTGTSVYEQYF	TGCGCCAGCAGCCCAACCGGGACTTCAGTTTACGAGCAGTACTTC
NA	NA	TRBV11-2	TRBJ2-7	CASSVQLVGLGSYEQYF	TGTGCCAGCAGCGTCCAATTGGTGGGTCTTGGCTCCTACGAGCAGTACTTC
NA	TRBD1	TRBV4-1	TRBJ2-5	CASSSAGGETQYF	TGCGCCAGCAGCTCCGCAGGGGGTGAGACCCAGTACTTC
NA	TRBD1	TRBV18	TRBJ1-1	CASSPGTGMGTEAFF	TGTGCCAGCTCACCCGGGACAGGGATGGGCACTGAAGCTTTCTTT
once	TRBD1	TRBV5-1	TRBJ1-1	CASSPRTGVNTEAFF	TGCGCCAGCAGCCCCCGGACAGGGGTGAACACTGAAGCTTTCTTT
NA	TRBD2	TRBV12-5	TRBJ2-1	CASGLVGGGQFF	TGTGCTAGTGGTTTGGTGGGCGGGGGGCAGTTCTTC
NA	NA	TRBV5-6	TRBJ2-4	CASSFSGGKNIQYF	TGTGCCAGCAGCTTTTCAGGAGGCAAAAACATTCAGTACTTC
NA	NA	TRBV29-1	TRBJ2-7	CSVEGTAAYEQYF	TGCAGCGTTGAAGGGACAGCAGCCTACGAGCAGTACTTC
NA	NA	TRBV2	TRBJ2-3	CASSYTGTDTQYF	TGTGCCAGCAGTTACACTGGCACAGATACGCAGTATTTT
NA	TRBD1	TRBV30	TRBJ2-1	CAWNPGGISEQFF	TGTGCCTGGAACCCAGGGGGCATAAGTGAGCAGTTCTTC
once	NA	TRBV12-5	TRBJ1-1	CASGTGSNTEAFF	TGTGCTAGTGGTACCGGGTCGAACACTGAAGCTTTCTTT
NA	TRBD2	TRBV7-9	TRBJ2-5	CASSHGETSGSQETQYF	TGTGCCAGCAGCCACGGTGAGACTAGCGGGTCTCAAGAGACCCAGTACTTC
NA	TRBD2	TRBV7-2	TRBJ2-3	CASSRGLAGADTQYF	TGTGCCAGCAGCCGGGGACTAGCGGGAGCCGATACGCAGTATTTT
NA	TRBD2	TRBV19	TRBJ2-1	CASSINGGNEQFF	TGTGCCAGTAGTATCAACGGGGGGAATGAGCAGTTCTTC
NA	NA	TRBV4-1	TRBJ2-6	CASSQDPRYSGANVLTF	TGCGCCAGCAGCCAAGACCCTCGGTACTCTGGGGCCAACGTCCTGACTTTC
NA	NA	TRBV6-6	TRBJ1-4	CASSYSGEKLFF	TGTGCCAGCAGTTACTCTGGGGAAAAACTGTTTTTT
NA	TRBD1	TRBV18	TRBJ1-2	CASSPSPPTPAGGVGYTF	TGTGCCAGCTCACCGTCGCCCCCCACCCCCGCAGGGGGGGTTGGCTACACCTTC
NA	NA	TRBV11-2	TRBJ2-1	CASQTGDRGFLHEQFF	TGTGCCAGCCAGACGGGGGATCGGGGTTTTTTGCATGAGCAGTTCTTC
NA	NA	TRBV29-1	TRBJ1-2	CSVLMTGLNYGYTF	TGCAGCGTTCTTATGACAGGATTAAACTATGGCTACACCTTC
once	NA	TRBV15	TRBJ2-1	CATSRPGTTVTEQFF	TGTGCCACCAGCCGACCCGGGACGACGGTTACTGAGCAGTTCTTC
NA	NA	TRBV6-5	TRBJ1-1	CASSLRTVNTEAFF	TGTGCCAGCAGTTTACGGACGGTGAACACTGAAGCTTTCTTT
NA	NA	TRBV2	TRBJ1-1	CASTQDNTEAFF	TGTGCCAGCACCCAGGATAACACTGAAGCTTTCTTT
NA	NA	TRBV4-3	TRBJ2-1	CASSHQDGYNEQFF	TGCGCCAGCAGCCATCAAGACGGATACAATGAGCAGTTCTTC
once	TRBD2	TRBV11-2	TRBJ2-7	CASSLLLAGDYEQYF	TGTGCCAGCAGCCTGTTACTAGCGGGGGACTACGAGCAGTACTTC
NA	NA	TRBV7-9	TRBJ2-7	CASSLGTRGYEQYF	TGTGCCAGCAGCTTAGGCACTAGAGGCTACGAGCAGTACTTC
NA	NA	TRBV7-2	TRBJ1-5	CASSLVINSNQPQHF	TGTGCCAGCAGCTTAGTAATTAATAGCAATCAGCCCCAGCATTTT
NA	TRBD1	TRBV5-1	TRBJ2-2	CASSRDRVATGELFF	TGCGCCAGCAGCCGGGACAGGGTTGCCACCGGGGAGCTGTTTTTT
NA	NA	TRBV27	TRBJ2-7	CASSLWGLGYEQYF	TGTGCCAGCAGTTTATGGGGTTTAGGGTACGAGCAGTACTTC
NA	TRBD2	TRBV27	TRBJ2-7	CASSPVTPGLAIEQYF	TGTGCCAGCAGTCCCGTTACGCCGGGACTAGCGATCGAGCAGTACTTC
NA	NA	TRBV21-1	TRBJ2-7	CASSKPGIRAYEQYF	TGTGCCAGCAGCAAGCCCGGGATTAGGGCCTACGAGCAGTACTTC
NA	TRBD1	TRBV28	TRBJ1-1	CASRTQGANTEAFF	TGTGCCAGCAGGACCCAGGGGGCGAACACTGAAGCTTTCTTT
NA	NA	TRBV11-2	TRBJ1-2	CASSLTWDNYYGYTF	TGTGCCAGCAGCTTAACCTGGGACAACTACTATGGCTACACCTTC
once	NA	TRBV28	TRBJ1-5	CASSLRGWEPYSNQPQHF	TGTGCCAGCAGTTTAAGGGGCTGGGAACCGTATAGCAATCAGCCCCAGCATTTT
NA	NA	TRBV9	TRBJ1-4	CASSVGPGPTNEKLFF	TGTGCCAGCAGCGTGGGTCCGGGACCAACTAATGAAAAACTGTTTTTT
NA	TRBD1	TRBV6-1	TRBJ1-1	CASSQRQGANTEAFF	TGTGCCAGCAGTCAACGACAGGGGGCGAACACTGAAGCTTTCTTT
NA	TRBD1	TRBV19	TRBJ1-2	CASSIAGGAGYTF	TGTGCCAGTAGTATAGCAGGGGGCGCGGGCTACACCTTC
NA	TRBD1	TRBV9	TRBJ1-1	CASSVRASGQGGTEAFF	TGTGCCAGCAGCGTGCGGGCCTCGGGACAGGGGGGCACTGAAGCTTTCTTT
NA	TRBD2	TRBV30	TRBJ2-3	CAWGTSGRGDTQYF	TGTGCCTGGGGGACTAGCGGGAGGGGAGATACGCAGTATTTT
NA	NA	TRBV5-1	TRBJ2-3	CASSRDQSSTDTQYF	TGCGCCAGCAGCCGGGACCAGTCGAGCACAGATACGCAGTATTTT
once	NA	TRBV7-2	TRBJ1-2	CASSALPQGGYGYTF	TGTGCCAGCAGCGCACTTCCACAGGGAGGCTATGGCTACACCTTC
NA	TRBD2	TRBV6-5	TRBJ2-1	CASSPGRSSYNEQFF	TGTGCCAGCAGTCCCGGGAGGAGCTCCTACAATGAGCAGTTCTTC
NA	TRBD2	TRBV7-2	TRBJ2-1	CASSNPGLGGFEQFF	TGTGCCAGCAGCAACCCGGGACTAGGGGGATTTGAGCAGTTCTTC
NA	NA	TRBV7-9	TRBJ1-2	CASSSTGSYTF	TGTGCCAGCAGCTCAACAGGCAGCTACACCTTC